The 30 T cell receptor beta chains in this list originate from one sample, sequenced in a study of cytomegalovirus exposure and HLA in healthy donors. Sequenced by immunoSEQ multiplex PCR; TCRdb stores in-frame clones only, minus some. The sample records fewer than 95,000 clones, roughly 94% being singletons. Sequencing used PBMCs. These receptors were collected from a woman between 18 and 30 years old in good health and CMV-seronegative.

The gene calls are TRBV10-3 and TRBJ2-3; TRBD2 agrees at 7 bases. Germline values: CDR1 ENHRY, CDR2 SYGVKD. CDR3 length equals 13 residues. J gave up 0 bases and V 8 bases, and 2 bases lay outside the gene matches. CDR3 DNA sequence: TGTGCCATCGGGGACTATAGCACAGATACGCAGTATTTT. It codes for CAIGDYSTDTQYF.

The chain joins TRBV11-2 to TRBJ2-2; 8 nucleotides agree with TRBD1. This CDR3 region has 15 residues. The germline V gene has CDR1 SGHAT and CDR2 FQNNGV. The CDR3 loop reads CATRVPGGRIGELFF. CDR3 in DNA: TGTGCTACACGTGTCCCAGGGGGCCGTATCGGGGAGCTGTTTTTT. Full variable domain (rest looked up from reference TRBV11-2 and TRBJ2-2): EAGVAQSPRYKIIEKRQSVAFWCNPISGHATLYWYQQILGQGPKLLIQFQNNGVVDDSQLPKDRFSAERLKGVDSTLKIQPAKLEDSAVYLCATRVPGGRIGELFFGEGSRLTVL.

The rearrangement uses TRBV11-2 and TRBJ2-7; TRBD1 matches 9 bases. Trimming took 5 bases from V and 5 from J; bases not matched to a gene: 10. Germline V gene sequence: CDR1 SGHAT, CDR2 FQNNGV. The CDR3 is 15 amino acids. CDR3 residues: CASSRGQGFLHEQYF. In DNA form, the CDR3 reads TGTGCCAGCAGCCGGGGACAGGGCTTTCTCCACGAGCAGTACTTC.

The V and J genes are TRBV5-8 and TRBJ2-3; the D gene is possibly TRBD1 (6 bases). With 4 bases removed from V and 4 bases from J, the gap between germline ends came to 19 bases. Germline CDR1 reads SGHTS; CDR2 reads YDEGEE. This CDR3 is 16 amino acids long. The CDR3: CASSGGPGAHPDTQYF. CDR3 in DNA: TGTGCCAGCAGCGGGGGCCCAGGGGCACATCCAGATACGCAGTATTTT.

The chain joins TRBV5-1 to TRBJ2-5; 12 nucleotides align to TRBD2. The CDR3 has 18 residues. V lost 2 bases to trimming and J lost 5 bases; unmatched junction nucleotides: 13. Per the germline V gene, CDR1 is SGHRS and CDR2 is YFSETQ. CDR3 amino acids: CASSFGGVLAGGPETQYF. The DNA for the CDR3 is TGCGCCAGCAGCTTTGGTGGTGTCCTAGCGGGGGGGCCGGAGACCCAGTACTTC.

The chain employs TRBV29-1 and TRBJ1-1, with D unresolved. This CDR3 has 12 residues. V was pared by 6 bases and J by 6 bases, with 14 bases between. The germline CDR1 and CDR2 sequences are SQVTM and ANQGSEA. The CDR3 bases are TGCAGCGTAGAACTCGGAGGTCCTGAAGCTTTCTTT. Its translation: CSVELGGPEAFF.

The J gene is TRBJ1-1, the V gene TRBV5-1; D possibly corresponds to TRBD1 (5 bases). Trimming took off 6 bases at V and 1 base at J, with 16 bases between the two ends. The CDR3 is made up of 15 amino acids. CDR1 is SGHRS and CDR2 is YFSETQ in the germline V gene. CDR3 residues: CASTPFEQENTEAFF. CDR3 coding DNA: TGCGCCAGCACCCCCTTTGAACAGGAGAACACTGAAGCTTTCTTT.

The genes are TRBV9 and TRBJ2-2; TRBD2 matches 7 bases. The CDR3 runs to 16 residues. Trimming removed 0 bases from V and 1 base from J; junction bases left unmatched: 3. Germline assignment: CDR1 SGDLS and CDR2 YYNGEE. CDR3 protein: CASSVAVAGNTGELFF. DNA of the CDR3: TGTGCCAGCAGCGTAGCTGTAGCGGGGAACACCGGGGAGCTGTTTTTT.

This rearrangement joins TRBV30 to TRBJ2-1, with 15 positions matching TRBD2. The length of the CDR3 is 15 residues. Trimming at V came to 4 bases and at J to 13 bases, leaving 11 bases not matched to a gene. Germline loops: CDR1 GTSNPN, CDR2 SVGIG (reference sequence). The CDR3: CAWIGTSGGPLGQFF. The CDR3, as DNA: TGTGCCTGGATCGGGACTAGCGGGGGGCCACTCGGTCAGTTCTTC.

V gene TRBV5-5 combines with J gene TRBJ2-5; D possibly corresponds to TRBD2 (5 bases). Germline lookup yields CDR1 SGHKS and CDR2 YYEKEE (reference sequence). Trimming pared 4 bases from V and 7 bases from J, leaving 17 bases between. The CDR3 contains 14 residues. DNA for the CDR3: TGTGCCAGCAGCATCGAGGACTCGTTGGGGACCCAGTACTTC. This translates into CASSIEDSLGTQYF.

The chain is built from TRBV27 and TRBJ2-5; TRBD1 might be the D (7 bases). The germline V gene has CDR1 MNHEY and CDR2 SMNVEV (reference sequence). V was cut by 6 bases and J by 5 bases, with 22 bases left in between. This CDR3 is 16 amino acids long. The CDR3 sequence is CASSNYFQQGRETQYF. Here the CDR3 DNA reads TGTGCCAGCAGCAATTACTTCCAACAGGGGAGGGAGACCCAGTACTTC.

The chain carries TRBV9 and TRBJ2-4, with 8 bases matching TRBD1. V lost 4 bases to trimming and J lost 4 bases; unmatched junction nucleotides: 7. Germline CDR1 SGDLS, CDR2 YYNGEE. The CDR3 covers 15 residues. CDR3 nucleotides: TGTGCCAGCAGCACCTCGACAGGGGCTAAAAACATTCAGTACTTC. This encodes CASSTSTGAKNIQYF. Looking up the rest from reference TRBV9 and TRBJ2-4 gives the full variable domain: DSGVTQTPKHLITATGQRVTLRCSPRSGDLSVYWYQQSLDQGLQFLIQYYNGEERAKGNILERFSAQQFPDLHSELNLSSLELGDSALYFCASSTSTGAKNIQYFGAGTRLSVL.

The V and J genes are TRBV4-1 and TRBJ1-6; D is unclear. The CDR3 has 15 amino acids. Germline V gives CDR1 MGHRA, CDR2 YSYEKL. Deletions cut 2 bases from V and 4 bases from J, with 9 bases between. Here the CDR3 DNA reads TGCGCCAGCAGCCAATCTATGCTTTATAATTCACCCCTCCACTTT. Translation gives CASSQSMLYNSPLHF.

The chain links TRBV18 to TRBJ2-6; 10 positions agree with TRBD1. Trimming took 3 bases from V and 1 from J; bases not matched to a gene: 12. CDR3 length: 20 residues. Germline V lookup: CDR1 KGHSH, CDR2 LQKENI. The DNA for the CDR3 is TGTGCCAGCTCACCCCGAAGGACAGGGGGGGATCCTTCTGGGGCCAACGTCCTGACTTTC. It translates to CASSPRRTGGDPSGANVLTF. The entire variable domain, with the rest obtained from reference TRBV18 and TRBJ2-6, is as follows: NAGVMQNPRHLVRRRGQEARLRCSPMKGHSHVYWYRQLPEEGLKFMVYLQKENIIDESGMPKERFSAEFPKEGPSILRIQQVVRGDSAAYFCASSPRRTGGDPSGANVLTFGAGSRLTVL.

The rearrangement links TRBV5-1 to TRBJ1-2; unclear D gene. The CDR3 sequence is 13 residues long. In germline, CDR1 is SGHRS, CDR2 YFSETQ. V lost 4 bases and J 0 bases, leaving 7 bases between the germline ends. CDR3 nucleotides: TGCGCCAGCAGCGCCAGGACTAACTATGGCTACACCTTC. Translated, it gives CASSARTNYGYTF.

This clone has a handful of counts. The chain is built from TRBV28 and TRBJ1-2, with 8 bases aligning to TRBD1. The length of the CDR3 is 14 residues. Germline V gene sequence: CDR1 MDHEN, CDR2 SYDVKM. V shed 6 bases and J 4 bases; nucleotides not matched to a gene: 7. The CDR3 DNA reads TGTGCCAGCAGCTCCCAGGGGGCAAGCTATGGCTACACCTTC. As protein: CASSSQGASYGYTF.

V usage is TRBV7-9 and J usage is TRBJ1-4; TRBD1 agrees at 7 bases. Germline V CDR1 and CDR2: SEHNR, FQNEAQ (reference sequence). Germline trimming cut 5 bases from V and 4 bases from J; bases unmatched to any gene: 7. The CDR3 consists of 15 residues. In nucleotides, the CDR3 is TGTGCCAGCAGCCCAACGACAGGGTATAATGAAAAACTGTTTTTT. Protein product: CASSPTTGYNEKLFF.

The chain joins TRBV7-3 to TRBJ2-1; 13 bases fit TRBD2. Germline V gene sequence: CDR1 SGHTA, CDR2 FQGTGA. Germline trimming cut 4 bases from V and 8 bases from J; bases unmatched to any gene: 8. This CDR3 region has 16 residues. The chain's CDR3 is CASSSQEGTSGDEQFF. DNA of the CDR3: TGTGCCAGCAGCTCTCAAGAAGGGACTAGCGGGGATGAGCAGTTCTTC. Using reference TRBV7-3 and TRBJ2-1 for the parts outside the CDR3, the full variable domain is GAGVSQTPSNKVTEKGKYVELRCDPISGHTALYWYRQSLGQGPEFLIYFQGTGAADDSGLPNDRFFAVRPEGSVSTLKIQRTERGDSAVYLCASSSQEGTSGDEQFFGPGTRLTVL.

The chain couples TRBV18 to TRBJ2-3; the D is unclear. Trimming took off 3 bases at V and 3 bases at J, with 4 bases between the two ends. The CDR3 is made up of 12 amino acids. Germline V lookup: CDR1 KGHSH, CDR2 LQKENI. The CDR3 DNA reads TGTGCCAGCTCACCGGAGACAGATACGCAGTATTTT. Protein product: CASSPETDTQYF.

The rearrangement links TRBV6-6 to TRBJ2-2, with 9 bases matching TRBD2. J was trimmed by 1 base and V by 7 bases; bases with no gene match: 4. Germline loops: CDR1 MNHNY, CDR2 SVGAGI (reference sequence). The CDR3 is 15 amino acids. The CDR3 nucleotides are TGTGCCAGCAAGGGAGCGGGGGGGAACACCGGGGAGCTGTTTTTT. Translated, it gives CASKGAGGNTGELFF.

The chain recombines TRBV7-8 with TRBJ1-2; 9 nucleotides align to TRBD1. The CDR3 contains 15 residues. V lost 4 bases and J lost 6; bases outside the gene matches: 9. The germline V gene encodes CDR1 SGHVS and CDR2 FQNEAQ. CDR3 bases: TGTGCCAGCAGCTCGGGACAGGGAAAATCGGATGGCTACACCTTC. Amino acids: CASSSGQGKSDGYTF.

This chain joins TRBV2 and TRBJ2-3; 7 bases fit TRBD2. Losses at the gene ends were 7 bases for V and 1 base for J; bases not matched to a gene: 5. Germline-derived CDR1 and CDR2 are SNHLY and FYNNEI. The CDR3 totals 14 residues. The CDR3 nucleotides read TGTGCCAGCATCCGGGGAGGGGGCACAGATACGCAGTATTTT. As protein: CASIRGGGTDTQYF.

This clone has more than one count but fewer than ten. This sequence joins TRBV18 and TRBJ2-7, with 9 bases fitting TRBD2. This CDR3 has 13 amino acids. J was trimmed by 4 bases and V by 3 bases; bases with no gene match: 1. Germline CDR1 is KGHSH and CDR2 is LQKENI. The CDR3 sequence: CASSPSGGYEQYF. In DNA, the CDR3 is TGTGCCAGCTCACCTAGCGGGGGTTACGAGCAGTACTTC. The variable domain in full, completed from reference TRBV18 and TRBJ2-7, reads NAGVMQNPRHLVRRRGQEARLRCSPMKGHSHVYWYRQLPEEGLKFMVYLQKENIIDESGMPKERFSAEFPKEGPSILRIQQVVRGDSAAYFCASSPSGGYEQYFGPGTRLTVT.

The CDR3 nucleotides are TGTGCCAGCAGTTCCCGGCCTAGCTCTGGAAACACCATATATTTT. This encodes CASSSRPSSGNTIYF. This chain links TRBV27 with TRBJ1-3; D gene unclear. In germline, CDR1 is MNHEY, CDR2 SMNVEV (reference sequence). There are 15 residues in the CDR3. V shed 4 bases and J shed 0 bases, with 10 bases lying between them.

The gene calls are TRBV12-5 and TRBJ1-1; 12 bases agree with TRBD1. CDR1 LGHNT and CDR2 FRNRAP come from the germline V gene. The ends lost 4 bases at V and 7 bases at J; junction bases unmatched: 4. The CDR3 runs to 14 residues. CDR3 region: CASGWGTGGIEAFF. The DNA of the CDR3 is TGTGCTAGTGGTTGGGGGACAGGGGGCATTGAAGCTTTCTTT. The variable domain in full, with the rest retrieved from reference TRBV12-5 and TRBJ1-1, is DARVTQTPRHKVTEMGQEVTMRCQPILGHNTVFWYRQTMMQGLELLAYFRNRAPLDDSGMPKDRFSAEMPDATLATLKIQPSEPRDSAVYFCASGWGTGGIEAFFGQGTRLTVV.

V usage is TRBV7-8 and J usage is TRBJ1-3; D is possibly TRBD1 (6 bases). The CDR3 has 15 residues. The V and J ends lost 0 bases and 5 bases respectively, with 11 bases between them. Germline CDR1 and CDR2: SGHVS and FQNEAQ. DNA for the CDR3: TGTGCCAGCAGCTTAGCCCAGGGGTCTAGAAACACCATATATTTT. Encoded protein: CASSLAQGSRNTIYF.

This chain joins TRBV6-5 and TRBJ2-7, with 13 positions matching TRBD2. V gave up 4 bases and J gave up 3 bases; unmatched junction bases: 6. Germline V CDR1 and CDR2: MNHEY, SVGAGI. The CDR3 extends over 16 amino acids. This CDR3 reads CASSSLGTSGIYEQYF. CDR3 in DNA: TGTGCCAGCAGTTCCTTAGGGACTAGCGGGATCTACGAGCAGTACTTC.

This chain uses TRBV5-1 with TRBJ2-5; 9 bases match TRBD2. This CDR3 has 18 residues. CDR1 is SGHRS and CDR2 is YFSETQ in the germline V gene. J was trimmed by 1 base and V by 0 bases; bases with no gene match: 10. Here the CDR3 DNA reads TGCGCCAGCAGCTTGGCCCCCAGCGGGGGGAGAGGCCAAGAGACCCAGTACTTC. Translating gives CASSLAPSGGRGQETQYF.

The chain couples TRBV7-3 to TRBJ1-6, with D unclear. Germline V gene sequence: CDR1 SGHTA, CDR2 FQGTGA. Trimming cost V 1 base and J 9 bases, with 10 bases left between them. There are 14 residues in the CDR3. The CDR3 bases are TGTGCCAGCAGCTTAAGTTGGGAGGGTTCACCCCTCCACTTT. It encodes CASSLSWEGSPLHF.

V is TRBV19 and J is TRBJ1-5, with D possibly TRBD1 on 6 matching bases. Germline lookup yields CDR1 LNHDA and CDR2 SQIVND (reference sequence). The CDR3 sequence is 13 residues long. With 3 bases removed from V and 5 bases from J, the gap between germline ends came to 8 bases. This CDR3 reads CASSIGQHQPQHF. For the CDR3, the DNA is TGTGCCAGTAGTATCGGACAGCATCAGCCCCAGCATTTT. The whole variable domain, remainder taken from reference TRBV19 and TRBJ1-5, is DGGITQSPKYLFRKEGQNVTLSCEQNLNHDAMYWYRQDPGQGLRLIYYSQIVNDFQKGDIAEGYSVSREKKESFPLTVTSAQKNPTAFYLCASSIGQHQPQHFGDGTRLSIL.